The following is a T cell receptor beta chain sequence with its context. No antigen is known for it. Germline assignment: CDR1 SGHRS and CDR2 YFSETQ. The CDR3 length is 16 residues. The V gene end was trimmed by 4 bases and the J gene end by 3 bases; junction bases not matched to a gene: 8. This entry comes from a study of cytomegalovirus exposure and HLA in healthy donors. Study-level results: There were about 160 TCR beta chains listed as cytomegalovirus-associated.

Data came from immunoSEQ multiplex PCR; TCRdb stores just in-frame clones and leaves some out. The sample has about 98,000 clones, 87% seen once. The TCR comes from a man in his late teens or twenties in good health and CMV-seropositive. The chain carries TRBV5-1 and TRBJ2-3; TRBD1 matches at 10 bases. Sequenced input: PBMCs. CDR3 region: CASSEDGQGVTDTQYF. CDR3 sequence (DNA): TGCGCCAGCAGCGAAGATGGACAGGGGGTTACAGATACGCAGTATTTT.